The 20 T cell receptor beta chains presented below share a single source sample, sequenced in a study of blood T cell repertoires in COVID-19. Data came from immunoSEQ multiplex PCR; TCRdb stores just in-frame clones and leaves some out. The sample includes about 410,000 clones, around 91% of them seen just once. Input material: peripheral blood. Receptors originate from a woman in her thirties or forties with COVID-19, enrolled during active disease.

CDR3 sequence (DNA): TGTGCCAGCAGCGTAGGGACAGGGATCTACGAGCAGTACTTC. It yields the protein CASSVGTGIYEQYF. The chain links TRBV9 to TRBJ2-7, with 8 bases aligning to TRBD1. Unmatched junction bases numbered 2, after V lost 0 bases and J lost 3 bases. The CDR3 contains 14 residues. The germline CDR1 and CDR2 sequences are SGDLS and YYNGEE.

V and J are TRBV5-1 and TRBJ2-3; weak D call: TRBD1 (5 bases). The length of the CDR3 is 17 residues. The germline V gene encodes CDR1 SGHRS and CDR2 YFSETQ. V was cut by 0 bases and J by 1 base, with 15 bases left in between. CDR3 sequence: CASSLGAGARGTDTQYF. CDR3 DNA: TGCGCCAGCAGCTTGGGGGCTGGGGCGCGCGGCACAGATACGCAGTATTTT.

The rearrangement joins TRBV19 to TRBJ1-2; D unclear. The CDR3 has 12 residues. Germline CDR1 LNHDA, CDR2 SQIVND (reference sequence). V was pared by 4 bases and J by 11 bases, with 14 bases between. CDR3: CASSNFGGRYTF. The CDR3 nucleotides read TGTGCCAGTAGTAATTTCGGAGGGCGGTACACCTTC. The whole variable domain, remainder taken from reference TRBV19 and TRBJ1-2, is DGGITQSPKYLFRKEGQNVTLSCEQNLNHDAMYWYRQDPGQGLRLIYYSQIVNDFQKGDIAEGYSVSREKKESFPLTVTSAQKNPTAFYLCASSNFGGRYTFGSGTRLTVV.

The V call is TRBV7-2, the J call TRBJ1-3; D unclear. CDR3 length: 16 residues. With 1 base removed from V and 1 base from J, the gap between germline ends came to 11 bases. CDR1 is SGHTA, CDR2 FQGNSA, per germline. The CDR3 region has the DNA TGTGCCAGCAGCTTAGGTCCTCAAACTTCTGGAAACACCATATATTTT. This translates into CASSLGPQTSGNTIYF.

The chain recombines TRBV6-1 with TRBJ2-3; TRBD2 agrees at 10 bases. The V and J ends lost 4 bases and 4 bases, in that order; junction bases with no gene match: 2. Germline V gives CDR1 MNHNS, CDR2 SASEGT. This CDR3 spans 14 amino acids. CDR3 sequence reads: CASSVAGGPDTQYF. The CDR3 coding sequence is TGTGCCAGCAGTGTAGCGGGAGGACCAGATACGCAGTATTTT.

This chain connects TRBV3-1 (or the pseudogene TRBV3-2) to TRBJ2-2, with 15 bases identical to TRBD2. Germline CDR1 LGHDT, CDR2 YNNKEL (reference sequence). This CDR3 comprises 19 residues. With 1 base clipped from V and 2 bases from J, the junction kept 5 bases outside the gene matches. This CDR3 is CASSQGRTSGRVNTGELFF. In nucleotides, the CDR3 is TGTGCCAGCAGCCAAGGTAGGACTAGCGGGAGGGTTAACACCGGGGAGCTGTTTTTT.

This rearrangement joins TRBV19 to TRBJ2-7; 7 bases agree with TRBD1. Germline assignment: CDR1 LNHDA and CDR2 SQIVND (reference sequence). V was pared by 1 base and J by 1 base, with 13 bases of the junction left unmatched. This CDR3 region has 18 residues. DNA for the CDR3: TGTGCCAGTAGTATAGTTCCGACAGGGACGATGGAGTCCTACGAGCAGTACTTC. Its translation is CASSIVPTGTMESYEQYF.

The chain uses TRBV18 and TRBJ1-4, with no clear D. V lost 4 bases and J lost 8, with 11 bases in between. Per germline, CDR1 KGHSH and CDR2 LQKENI. The CDR3 consists of 13 residues. CDR3 DNA sequence: TGTGCCAGCTCACACACGGGAGGGGAAAAACTGTTTTTT. Translating it yields CASSHTGGEKLFF.

The chain combines TRBV5-1 with TRBJ2-1; TRBD1 agrees at 7 bases. The length of the CDR3 is 14 residues. CDR1 is SGHRS, CDR2 YFSETQ, per germline. Germline trimming cut 4 bases from V and 3 bases from J; bases unmatched to any gene: 4. In nucleotides, the CDR3 is TGCGCCAGCAGCGCAGACAGGGTCTACAATGAGCAGTTCTTC. It is translated as CASSADRVYNEQFF.

On this clone: Other DNA variants within this sample encode the same CDR3. The V and J genes are TRBV28 and TRBJ2-1; no firm D call. V was shortened by 2 bases and J by 8 bases, with 7 bases between the two germline ends. Germline loops: CDR1 MDHEN, CDR2 SYDVKM. CDR3 length: 12 residues. The chain's CDR3 is CASSLIRDEQFF. CDR3 coding DNA: TGTGCCAGCAGTTTAATCCGGGATGAGCAGTTCTTC.

J is TRBJ2-7 and V is TRBV5-6, with 7 bases aligning to TRBD1. The germline CDR1 and CDR2 sequences are SGHDT and YYEEEE. CDR3 length: 15 amino acids. V dropped 4 bases and J dropped 2; count of bases not matched to a gene: 9. The CDR3 sequence: CASSHEGAAPYEQYF. In DNA form, the CDR3 reads TGTGCCAGCAGCCACGAGGGGGCAGCACCCTACGAGCAGTACTTC.

The chain recombines TRBV4-3 with TRBJ2-2; D is perhaps TRBD1 (5 bases). This CDR3 region has 17 residues. The germline gives CDR1 LGHNA, CDR2 YSLEER. The V and J ends lost 1 base and 0 bases respectively, with 12 bases between them. The CDR3 reads CASSQVWQGANTGELFF. Here the CDR3 DNA reads TGCGCCAGCAGCCAAGTTTGGCAGGGTGCGAACACCGGGGAGCTGTTTTTT.

This sequence joins TRBV19 and TRBJ1-2; 10 bases align to TRBD1. The CDR3 runs to 14 residues. Germline CDR1 and CDR2: LNHDA and SQIVND (reference sequence). V was pared by 5 bases and J by 5 bases, with 5 bases of the junction left unmatched. DNA of the CDR3: TGTGCCAGTAGTGCGACGGGACAGGGGTATGGCTACACCTTC. Protein sequence: CASSATGQGYGYTF.

The genes are TRBV19 and TRBJ1-1; maybe TRBD1 (5 bases). The CDR3 extends over 13 amino acids. Germline loops: CDR1 LNHDA, CDR2 SQIVND (reference sequence). Trimming took off 8 bases at V and 2 bases at J, with 12 bases between the two ends. In DNA form, the CDR3 reads TGTGCCAGTCGGCGGGGCCTAAACACTGAAGCTTTCTTT. It specifies CASRRGLNTEAFF.

The rearrangement joins TRBV19 to TRBJ2-7; 9 bases match TRBD2. CDR3 length equals 15 residues. Looked up from germline, CDR1 is LNHDA and CDR2 is SQIVND (reference sequence). V trimming: 3 bases; J trimming: 1 base; junction bases outside the gene matches: 4. The CDR3 DNA sequence: TGTGCCAGTAGTATTTACGCGGGAGGGTCCTACGAGCAGTACTTC. As protein: CASSIYAGGSYEQYF.

This clone was counted only a few times. This chain joins TRBV6-2 or TRBV6-3 and TRBJ1-1; no reliable D call. This CDR3 is 11 amino acids long. V lost 0 bases, J lost 10 bases, and 6 bases lay in between. Germline values: CDR1 MNHEY, CDR2 SVGEGT. CDR3 loop: CASSYSYRAFF. The CDR3 DNA reads as TGTGCCAGCAGTTACTCTTATAGAGCTTTCTTT.

This chain's CDR3 is CASSGGQGGGELFF. CDR3 sequence (DNA): TGCGCCAGCAGCGGGGGACAGGGGGGCGGGGAGCTGTTTTTT. The chain links TRBV5-1 to TRBJ2-2, with 11 bases fitting TRBD1. The CDR3 is 14 amino acids. V trimming: 4 bases; J trimming: 7 bases; junction bases outside the gene matches: 3. Germline loops: CDR1 SGHRS, CDR2 YFSETQ.

V usage is TRBV13 and J usage is TRBJ1-2, with D unresolved. V gave up 2 bases and J gave up 4 bases, with 14 bases separating them. Germline V gives CDR1 PRHDT, CDR2 FYEKMQ (reference sequence). There are 15 residues in the CDR3. The CDR3 bases are TGTGCCAGCAGCTTAAGGACCATTAGCGTCTATGGCTACACCTTC. Encoded protein: CASSLRTISVYGYTF.

CDR3 region: CASSSLRGGYGYTF. CDR3 nucleotide sequence: TGTGCCAGCAGCTCCCTGCGGGGCGGCTATGGCTACACCTTC. This chain links TRBV11-2 with TRBJ1-2; the D gene is possibly TRBD1 (5 bases). Germline assignment: CDR1 SGHAT and CDR2 FQNNGV. Trimming cost V 4 bases and J 4 bases, with 13 bases left between them. CDR3 size: 14 residues.

The rearrangement joins TRBV7-2 to TRBJ2-5, with a possible D match to TRBD1 (5 bases). This CDR3 region has 14 residues. The germline V gene has CDR1 SGHTA and CDR2 FQGNSA. Deletions cut 5 bases from V and 5 bases from J, with 15 bases between. CDR3 DNA: TGTGCCAGCAGCCCCCCCGCAGGGCAGGAGACCCAGTACTTC. Its protein product is CASSPPAGQETQYF.